Each of the 22 T cell receptor beta chains below was sequenced from the same sample in a study of high-grade serous ovarian cancer treatment subgroups. The tumor samples were collected prior to definitive surgery or chemotherapy. Profiling relied on immunoSEQ multiplex PCR, and the TCRdb table lists in-frame clones only, not all of them. The sample yields some 33,000 clones, 79% seen once. The sequenced material came from tumor tissue. The receptors derive from a human donor with high-grade serous ovarian cancer.

The chain recombines TRBV7-9 with TRBJ2-1; 10 bases match TRBD2. The ends lost 5 bases at V and 12 bases at J; junction bases unmatched: 4. Germline V lookup: CDR1 SEHNR, CDR2 FQNEAQ (reference sequence). The CDR3 has 12 residues. CDR3 region: CASSPSGRGQFF. In DNA form, the CDR3 reads TGTGCCAGCAGCCCTAGCGGGAGAGGGCAGTTCTTC.

The rearrangement uses TRBV11-2 and TRBJ1-1; D is unclear. The CDR3 totals 14 residues. V was pared by 6 bases and J by 3 bases, with 14 bases between. The germline gives CDR1 SGHAT, CDR2 FQNNGV. The CDR3: CASRLREVYTEAFF. The DNA of the CDR3 is TGTGCCAGCAGATTGAGGGAGGTCTACACTGAAGCTTTCTTT.

The rearrangement uses TRBV5-1 and TRBJ1-3; tentatively, D is TRBD1 (5 bases). Germline values: CDR1 SGHRS, CDR2 YFSETQ. CDR3 length equals 17 residues. V was shortened by 0 bases and J by 0 bases, with 13 bases between the two germline ends. The CDR3: CASSLGLGTTSGNTIYF. CDR3 sequence (DNA): TGCGCCAGCAGCTTGGGGCTCGGGACCACCTCTGGAAACACCATATATTTT.

This clone was seen a few times. The chain recombines TRBV28 with TRBJ2-7; D unclear. This CDR3 contains 14 residues. Germline-derived CDR1 and CDR2 are MDHEN and SYDVKM. Trimming left V 3 bases short and J 2 bases short, with 11 bases between. The CDR3, as DNA: TGTGCCAGCAGTTTGCTCTATGCGGCCTACGAGCAGTACTTC. This sequence encodes CASSLLYAAYEQYF.

This clone showed up just a few times. The V and J genes are TRBV21-1 and TRBJ2-7. TRBV21-1 is a pseudogene locus. The CDR3 covers 15 residues. The CDR3 region has the DNA TGTGCCAGCAGCACCTCCGGGGCCGTTAGCTACGAGCAGTACTTC. The encoded protein is CASSTSGAVSYEQYF.

This chain links TRBV7-2 with TRBJ1-5; perhaps TRBD1 as D (5 bases). CDR1 is SGHTA, CDR2 FQGNSA, per germline. V gave up 4 bases and J gave up 4 bases, with 17 bases separating them. The CDR3 totals 16 residues. CDR3 sequence (DNA): TGTGCCAGCAGCTCTAGAACCGGGACGAGAAATCAGCCCCAGCATTTT. Its protein product is CASSSRTGTRNQPQHF.

This chain joins TRBV5-1 and TRBJ2-2, with D unclear. V dropped 3 bases and J dropped 0 bases, with 9 bases sitting between them. This CDR3 spans 15 amino acids. In germline, CDR1 is SGHRS, CDR2 YFSETQ. CDR3 in DNA: TGCGCCAGCAGCTCCCGGGCCCCGAACACCGGGGAGCTGTTTTTT. The encoded protein is CASSSRAPNTGELFF.

The chain uses TRBV28 and TRBJ1-2, with D tentatively TRBD1 (6 bases). With 2 bases removed from V and 4 bases from J, the gap between germline ends came to 14 bases. The CDR3 extends over 15 amino acids. Per the germline V gene, CDR1 is MDHEN and CDR2 is SYDVKM. The chain's CDR3 is CASSLVGGQGYGYTF. In DNA form, the CDR3 reads TGTGCCAGCAGTTTAGTGGGGGGCCAAGGCTATGGCTACACCTTC.

This clone was counted only a few times. V usage is TRBV5-1 and J usage is TRBJ2-1; D not certain. CDR3 length: 12 residues. V was shortened by 4 bases and J by 8 bases, with 10 bases between the two germline ends. Germline V CDR1 and CDR2: SGHRS, YFSETQ. The CDR3 DNA is TGCGCCAGCAGCCCCCTGGACGATGAGCAGTTCTTC. Residues: CASSPLDDEQFF.

The CDR3 spells CASSRLVPYEQYF. In nucleotides, the CDR3 is TGTGCCAGCAGTAGGCTAGTCCCCTACGAGCAGTACTTC. V gene TRBV28 combines with J gene TRBJ2-7; D uncertain. V was cut by 5 bases and J by 2 bases, with 10 bases left in between. The CDR3 loop spans 13 amino acids. Germline CDR1 and CDR2: MDHEN and SYDVKM.

This clone was counted once. This chain joins TRBV6-6 and TRBJ2-7; D gene unclear. Between the trimmed V and J ends, which lost 0 bases and 2 bases, there was a span of 8 bases. CDR3 size: 14 residues. Germline CDR1 MNHNY, CDR2 SVGAGI (reference sequence). The CDR3 DNA follows: TGTGCCAGCAGTTACTCCGGCAGAACCTACGAGCAGTACTTC. Translation gives CASSYSGRTYEQYF.

Worth noting for this clone: Different DNA sequences within this sample yield the same CDR3. The chain has TRBV19 and TRBJ2-3, with D perhaps matching TRBD1 or TRBD2 (5 bases each). V lost 5 bases to trimming and J lost 9 bases, with 15 bases between them. The CDR3 consists of 13 residues. CDR1 is LNHDA, CDR2 SQIVND, per germline (reference sequence). The CDR3 region is CASSSGPWGTQYF. CDR3 nucleotides: TGTGCCAGTAGTTCTGGACCTTGGGGGACGCAGTATTTT.

The chain recombines TRBV7-9 with TRBJ2-3; D call uncertain. The CDR3 is made up of 12 amino acids. Trimming stripped 1 base from V and 4 bases from J, with 3 bases between. Germline V gene data show CDR1 as SEHNR and CDR2 as FQNEAQ (reference sequence). The CDR3 coding sequence is TGTGCCAGCAGCTTAGGAGCAGATACGCAGTATTTT. Its translation: CASSLGADTQYF.

This chain links TRBV5-6 with TRBJ2-2, with D perhaps matching TRBD2 (7 bases). Germline V lookup: CDR1 SGHDT, CDR2 YYEEEE. The CDR3 has 16 residues. V was pared by 7 bases and J by 0 bases, with 16 bases between. CDR3 sequence (DNA): TGTGCCAGCCTCCCAGGGGAGGGGACGAACACCGGGGAGCTGTTTTTT. Its translation: CASLPGEGTNTGELFF.

The chain joins TRBV5-1 to TRBJ2-1, with 14 nucleotides matching TRBD2. Germline V gives CDR1 SGHRS, CDR2 YFSETQ. V shed 3 bases and J 9 bases; nucleotides not matched to a gene: 11. There are 17 residues in the CDR3. The CDR3 nucleotides read TGCGCCAGCAGCTGGACAGCCGGGACTAGCGGGAGTCTTGAGCAGTTCTTC. Its protein is CASSWTAGTSGSLEQFF. Complete variable domain (other parts from reference TRBV5-1 and TRBJ2-1): KAGVTQTPRYLIKTRGQQVTLSCSPISGHRSVSWYQQTPGQGLQFLFEYFSETQRNKGNFPGRFSGRQFSNSRSEMNVSTLELGDSALYLCASSWTAGTSGSLEQFFGPGTRLTVL.

The V call is TRBV28, the J call TRBJ2-7; weak D call: TRBD1 (5 bases). The V and J ends lost 1 base and 2 bases respectively, with 12 bases between them. This CDR3 region has 15 residues. CDR1 is MDHEN and CDR2 is SYDVKM in the germline V gene. The CDR3 loop reads CASSLYPQGTYEQYF. CDR3 nucleotide sequence: TGTGCCAGCAGTTTATACCCCCAGGGCACCTACGAGCAGTACTTC.

This chain uses TRBV6-5 with TRBJ1-1, with D maybe TRBD1 (5 bases). The CDR3 spans 16 residues. Trimming took off 0 bases at V and 5 bases at J, with 16 bases between the two ends. The V gene's germline CDR1 is MNHEY and CDR2 SVGAGI. This CDR3 reads CASSYSTPGPVTEAFF. For the CDR3, the DNA is TGTGCCAGCAGTTACTCGACTCCGGGGCCGGTAACTGAAGCTTTCTTT.

V and J are TRBV28 and TRBJ2-3; D is undetermined. CDR1 MDHEN and CDR2 SYDVKM come from the germline V gene. The CDR3 runs 15 residues. Trimming removed 4 bases at V and 2 bases at J, with 13 bases between. The CDR3 nucleotides are TGTGCCAGCAGTTCCCCCTCCAAGTTCACAGATACGCAGTATTTT. Its protein product is CASSSPSKFTDTQYF.

CDR3 protein: CASSETTGRYEKLFF. DNA of the CDR3: TGTGCCAGCAGCGAAACGACAGGGCGATACGAAAAACTGTTTTTT. The chain uses TRBV7-9 and TRBJ1-4; 7 bases map to TRBD1. The CDR3 spans 15 residues. The junction had 11 bases not matched to a gene; V was cut back by 5 bases and J by 8 bases. The germline gives CDR1 SEHNR, CDR2 FQNEAQ (reference sequence).

The chain couples TRBV5-3 to TRBJ2-3; TRBD2 matches 11 bases. TRBV5-3 qualifies as an ORF whose function is uncertain. V gave up 2 bases and J gave up 1 base; unmatched junction bases: 9. The CDR3 sequence is 18 residues long. CDR3 region: CARSFRPSGRSRTDTQYF. CDR3 in DNA: TGTGCCAGAAGCTTCCGGCCTAGCGGGAGGTCCCGCACAGATACGCAGTATTTT.

The chain combines TRBV7-9 with TRBJ2-7; TRBD1 or TRBD2 may be the D gene (6 bases each). Germline assignment: CDR1 SEHNR and CDR2 FQNEAQ (reference sequence). This CDR3 has 13 amino acids. V gave up 6 bases and J gave up 3 bases, with 12 bases separating them. For the CDR3, the DNA is TGTGCCAGCAGTTACGAGGGGGGCTACGAGCAGTACTTC. Its protein product is CASSYEGGYEQYF.

The gene calls are TRBV10-3 and TRBJ1-1, with D unresolved. Germline-derived CDR1 and CDR2 are ENHRY and SYGVKD. The ends were cut back, 6 bases at V and 10 bases at J, with 21 bases in the middle. The CDR3 totals 14 residues. CDR3 sequence (DNA): TGTGCCATCAGGGGTCTGATCCCAGGTCTGGGAGCTTTCTTT. This gives the protein CAIRGLIPGLGAFF.